These 19 T cell receptor beta chains came from one sample sequenced in a study of control samples from healthy donors and cancer patients. Sequencing was performed with immunoSEQ multiplex PCR; in TCRdb, only in-frame clones are kept and a portion is missing. The sample shows about 40,000 clones, around nine tenths of them seen only once. Sequencing was done on a sample of blood. Source of these receptors: a woman aged 45 to 65 in good health.

The V call is TRBV6-5, the J call TRBJ1-4; 9 bases match TRBD1. Germline V gene lookup returns CDR1 MNHEY and CDR2 SVGAGI. J lost 5 bases, V lost 0 bases, and 1 base had no gene match. The CDR3 loop spans 15 amino acids. CDR3 loop: CASSYSGTGNEKLFF. As DNA, the CDR3 is TGTGCCAGCAGTTACTCAGGGACAGGGAATGAAAAACTGTTTTTT.

J is TRBJ2-6 and V is TRBV27, with 8 positions matching TRBD1. The CDR3 length is 17 residues. Trimming cost V 5 bases and J 0 bases; bases outside gene matches: 6. The V gene's germline CDR1 is MNHEY and CDR2 SMNVEV (reference sequence). The CDR3 loop reads CASSTGTGNSGANVLTF. The CDR3 DNA reads as TGTGCCAGCAGTACCGGGACAGGAAACTCTGGGGCCAACGTCCTGACTTTC.

The chain combines TRBV6-2 or TRBV6-3 with TRBJ1-2; unclear D gene. V was trimmed by 2 bases and J by 2 bases, leaving 9 bases between them. The CDR3 extends over 14 amino acids. Germline-derived CDR1 and CDR2 are MNHEY and SVGEGT. In DNA form, the CDR3 reads TGTGCCAGCAGTTACATTCTTGACAACTATGGCTACACCTTC. It encodes CASSYILDNYGYTF.

For the CDR3, the DNA is TGTGCCAGCGCACTGTTGGGGCGCTCCTACAATGAGCAGTTCTTC. Translating it yields CASALLGRSYNEQFF. The chain has TRBV6-5 and TRBJ2-1; D is possibly TRBD1 (5 bases). This CDR3 contains 15 residues. V gave up 8 bases and J gave up 0 bases, with 14 bases separating them. Per germline, CDR1 MNHEY and CDR2 SVGAGI.

The chain combines TRBV19 with TRBJ1-5; TRBD1 agrees at 7 bases. Trimming cost V 8 bases and J 2 bases; bases outside gene matches: 18. This CDR3 spans 18 amino acids. In germline, CDR1 is LNHDA, CDR2 SQIVND (reference sequence). The CDR3 DNA sequence: TGTGCCAGTCTCGACAGGGCGTCCTCCCTGAATCGCAATCAGCCCCAGCATTTT. Encoded protein: CASLDRASSLNRNQPQHF.

V is TRBV2 and J is TRBJ2-2; D may be TRBD1 (6 bases). Trimming pared 7 bases from V and 5 bases from J, leaving 17 bases between. This CDR3 contains 15 residues. Germline CDR1 SNHLY, CDR2 FYNNEI. This CDR3 reads CASILTGSGTGELFF. The CDR3 DNA follows: TGTGCCAGCATTCTAACAGGGTCGGGGACCGGGGAGCTGTTTTTT.

This sequence joins TRBV7-9 and TRBJ1-4; 8 bases fit TRBD1. The CDR3 extends over 16 amino acids. Per the germline V gene, CDR1 is SEHNR and CDR2 is FQNEAQ (reference sequence). V dropped 5 bases and J dropped 5; count of bases not matched to a gene: 10. CDR3 coding DNA: TGTGCCAGCAGCAAAAACTCAGGGGGCCCAAATGAAAAACTGTTTTTT. Protein: CASSKNSGGPNEKLFF.

The chain joins TRBV5-4 to TRBJ2-2; no reliable D call. From germline, CDR1 is SGHNT and CDR2 YYREEE (reference sequence). The CDR3 is 15 amino acids. Trimming shortened V by 0 bases and J by 8 bases, and 14 bases separated the two germline ends. For the CDR3, the DNA is TGTGCCAGCAGCTTGGTCCCTACTCCCGAGGGGGAGCTGTTTTTT. Amino acid sequence: CASSLVPTPEGELFF.

The gene calls are TRBV7-3 and TRBJ1-3, with 7 nucleotides matching TRBD1. Germline V CDR1 and CDR2: SGHTA, FQGTGA. This CDR3 is 15 amino acids long. Trimming cost V 5 bases and J 0 bases; bases outside gene matches: 4. In nucleotides, the CDR3 is TGTGCCAGCAGCCTGTCAGGGGGCTCTGGAAACACCATATATTTT. Its protein is CASSLSGGSGNTIYF.

This clone was counted once. The V and J genes are TRBV12-3 or TRBV12-4 and TRBJ1-1; 10 bases are shared with TRBD1. This CDR3 spans 13 amino acids. Germline trimming cut 5 bases from V and 9 bases from J; bases unmatched to any gene: 6. The CDR3 nucleotides are TGTGCCAGCAGTCCGACAGGGGGCTCTAAAGCTTTCTTT. Translated, it gives CASSPTGGSKAFF.

The chain has TRBV5-1 and TRBJ1-2; D is uncertain. Germline CDR1 and CDR2: SGHRS and YFSETQ. CDR3 length equals 12 residues. V was trimmed by 0 bases and J by 6 bases, leaving 6 bases between them. CDR3 sequence reads: CASSLEEHGYTF. The DNA of the CDR3 is TGCGCCAGCAGCTTGGAGGAACATGGCTACACCTTC. The entire variable domain, with the rest obtained from reference TRBV5-1 and TRBJ1-2, is as follows: KAGVTQTPRYLIKTRGQQVTLSCSPISGHRSVSWYQQTPGQGLQFLFEYFSETQRNKGNFPGRFSGRQFSNSRSEMNVSTLELGDSALYLCASSLEEHGYTFGSGTRLTVV.

The rearrangement joins TRBV28 to TRBJ1-5, with D unresolved. Germline V gene lookup returns CDR1 MDHEN and CDR2 SYDVKM. The V end lost 10 bases, the J end lost 0 bases, and 16 bases lay between the germline ends. The CDR3 is made up of 15 amino acids. The CDR3 spells CATLENALSNQPQHF. In DNA form, the CDR3 reads TGTGCCACCCTGGAAAATGCCCTTAGCAATCAGCCCCAGCATTTT.

The chain uses TRBV2 and TRBJ1-6, with a tentative D call TRBD1 (6 bases). Trimming took off 8 bases at V and 5 bases at J, with 16 bases between the two ends. The CDR3 has 15 amino acids. Looked up from germline, CDR1 is SNHLY and CDR2 is FYNNEI. CDR3 sequence (DNA): TGTGCCAGCCCTCGCAAGGGGGAAAATAATTCACCCCTCCACTTT. Protein sequence: CASPRKGENNSPLHF. The whole variable domain, filled in from reference TRBV2 and TRBJ1-6, reads EPEVTQTPSHQVTQMGQEVILRCVPISNHLYFYWYRQILGQKVEFLVSFYNNEISEKSEIFDDQFSVERPDGSNFTLKIRSTKLEDSAMYFCASPRKGENNSPLHFGNGTRLTVT.

The rearrangement links TRBV9 to TRBJ2-3; the D is unclear. CDR3 length equals 14 residues. Germline V lookup: CDR1 SGDLS, CDR2 YYNGEE. V was shortened by 1 base and J by 1 base, with 7 bases between the two germline ends. CDR3 in amino acids: CASSVSPGTDTQYF. DNA for the CDR3: TGTGCCAGCAGCGTATCTCCGGGCACAGATACGCAGTATTTT.

The genes are TRBV9 and TRBJ1-2, with 7 bases that match TRBD1. The trim removed 3 bases at V and 0 bases at J, leaving 11 bases unmatched. The germline gives CDR1 SGDLS, CDR2 YYNGEE. CDR3 length: 17 residues. The CDR3 DNA reads as TGTGCCAGCAGCGCCGACACGGACAGGCGGGCTAACTATGGCTACACCTTC. Residues: CASSADTDRRANYGYTF.

This chain uses TRBV27 with TRBJ1-5, with D unresolved. V lost 3 bases, J lost 4 bases, and 10 bases lay in between. This CDR3 comprises 14 residues. The germline CDR1 and CDR2 sequences are MNHEY and SMNVEV (reference sequence). In DNA, the CDR3 is TGTGCCAGCAGTTTCGGGAGGCCGAATCAGCCCCAGCATTTT. Translated: CASSFGRPNQPQHF.

This clone is a singleton in its sample. This chain connects TRBV10-3 to TRBJ1-3, with TRBD1 as a possible D gene (6 bases). The CDR3 length is 15 residues. Trimming pared 6 bases from V and 0 bases from J, leaving 12 bases between. CDR1 is ENHRY, CDR2 SYGVKD, per germline. The CDR3 loop is CAIRGRDNSGNTIYF. The CDR3 DNA is TGTGCCATCAGGGGGAGGGACAACTCTGGAAACACCATATATTTT.

V and J are TRBV3-1 (or the pseudogene TRBV3-2) and TRBJ1-1; D remains ambiguous. This CDR3 is built from 15 residues. CDR1 LGHDT and CDR2 YNNKEL come from the germline V gene (reference sequence). Trimming took off 1 base at V and 2 bases at J, with 11 bases between the two ends. CDR3 bases: TGTGCCAGCAGCCAAGGGTGGCGCGACAACACTGAAGCTTTCTTT. Protein product: CASSQGWRDNTEAFF.

The chain links TRBV5-1 to TRBJ1-2; D remains ambiguous. The ends were cut back, 4 bases at V and 8 bases at J, with 12 bases in the middle. Germline lookup yields CDR1 SGHRS and CDR2 YFSETQ. This CDR3 has 12 amino acids. The CDR3 here is CASSPNSEGYTF. The CDR3, as DNA: TGCGCCAGCAGCCCTAATTCGGAGGGCTACACCTTC.